This T cell receptor beta chain emerged from a study of CD8+ T cells in alopecia areata. Background on the study: The drug, oral tofacitinib, was given to treated patients at 5 to 10 mg twice daily. Dosing with tofacitinib proceeded for 6 to 18 months, followed by 6 months off drug.

Comments on this clone: The antigen is unknown.

Indicated treatment: oral pan-JAK inhibitor, 5-10 mg twice daily. Sampling of alopecia areata patients yielded lesional scalp punch biopsies as well as peripheral blood. cDNA prepared by RNA extraction and subsequent reverse transcription served as the template for sequencing. Generated by immunoSEQ multiplex PCR, the TCRdb table keeps only in-frame clones and is missing some. The sample carries 90,000 to 130,000 clones, about 60% recorded once. Trimming took 2 bases from V and 0 from J, leaving 9 bases between them. Looked up from germline, CDR1 is SGDLS and CDR2 is YYNGEE. The CDR3 is 16 residues long. Regarding the study as a whole: Normal-skin resident alphabeta T cells also appear among scalp sample sequences.

The V gene is TRBV9, the J gene TRBJ2-6; tentatively, D is TRBD1 (6 bases). The clonotype comes from a human donor with alopecia areata. Sequenced material: CD8+ T cells sorted from blood, taken at week 24, from a patient treated with tofacitinib. CDR3 DNA sequence: TGTGCCAGCAGCGTCGACAGGAACTCTGGGGCCAACGTCCTGACTTTC. It is translated as CASSVDRNSGANVLTF.